This T cell receptor (beta chain) derives from a study of shared clonotypes between healthy human individuals. About the research overall: Per-donor plates numbered three CD4 naive, three CD4 memory, two CD8 naive and one CD8 memory. General study results and limits: The sharing of 5% to 5.5% of naive CD4 clonotypes was seen across several donors. Tissue TCR repertoires likely differ from these blood-only repertoires.

The naive CD8 fraction comprised CD45RO-negative cells positively selected for CCR7 and excluded terminally differentiated effector memory CD45RA+ cells. Deep-level settings were used for running the assay. Sequencing used immunoSEQ multiplex PCR; TCRdb keeps in-frame clones, though not all of them. The sample includes hundreds of thousands of clones, just over 90% of them seen just once. The V gene's germline CDR1 is MGHRA and CDR2 YSYEKL. Trimming took off 4 bases at V and 1 base at J, with 10 bases between the two ends. The CDR3 has 15 amino acids. In the case of this clone: Its target is unknown.

The sequenced sample consisted of naive CD8+ T cells sorted from blood. This receptor was taken from a young man in good health. The rearrangement links TRBV4-1 to TRBJ2-2; the D is unclear. CDR3 nucleotides: TGCGCCAGCAGCCCAAGGGAAAGGAACACCGGGGAGCTGTTTTTT. Translation gives CASSPRERNTGELFF.